This entry features one T cell receptor (beta chain) sequence. As yet, its antigen is unknown. Germline V gene sequence: CDR1 LNHDA, CDR2 SQIVND (reference sequence). Trimming removed 4 bases at V and 3 bases at J, with 7 bases between. CDR3 length: 12 residues. The data are from a study of beta chain features in type 1 diabetes. Background on the study: There were 95 million to 110 million sorted cells examined across all samples.

Isolation of CD4+ naive, central memory, regulatory and stem cell-like memory cells was achieved by sorting via CD45RO/CCR7/CD25/CD127/CD95/CD27. Of the isolated RNA, all was reverse transcribed, and so the sequenced material was expressed TCRB transcripts. Some clones are missing from TCRdb's copy, which holds only in-frame ones; the method was immunoSEQ multiplex PCR. The data hold roughly 47,000 clones, with just under 45% observed a single time. General study findings and limits: Moderate yet significant TCRB CDR3 shortening was seen in Type 1 diabetes patients in all four CD4+ subsets. Sequencing from cDNA could over-represent high-TCR-expressing cells.

The sequenced sample consisted of stem cell memory CD4+ T cells from blood. The receptor's source is a man younger than 45 with type 1 diabetes. The rearrangement uses TRBV19 and TRBJ2-7, with a weak D call TRBD1 (6 bases). Here the CDR3 reads CASSNRVYEQYF. The DNA for the CDR3 is TGTGCCAGTAGTAACAGGGTCTACGAGCAGTACTTC.